This TCR beta chain derives from a study of T cells after yellow fever vaccination. Each CDR3 protein gets one entry after TCRdb re-called the 5' RACE reads with MiXCR. The sample shows fewer than 450,000 distinct CDR3 sequences, 3.5% to 4.5% of them seen only once. Notes on the study in general: Highly abundant clonotypes carried over from the bulk population could end up in FACS-sorted repertoires as contaminants. The booster response re-showed most primary clones: approximately 95% CD4, 88% CD8.

Concerning this clonotype: Its antigen is undetermined.

V lost 5 bases, J lost 4 bases, and 25 bases lay in between. In germline, CDR1 is SGHTA, CDR2 FQGNSA. The CDR3 is made up of 18 amino acids. The chain links TRBV7-2 to TRBJ2-3; D may be TRBD2 (7 bases). The source material was PBMCs, sampled 5 days after the yellow fever booster vaccination. This receptor was taken from a man between 18 and 35 years old who received the YFV17D yellow fever vaccine. CDR3 region: CASSQGRRVGRIADTQYF. In DNA, the CDR3 is TGTGCCAGCAGCCAGGGGAGAAGGGTCGGGAGGATCGCAGATACGCAGTATTTT.